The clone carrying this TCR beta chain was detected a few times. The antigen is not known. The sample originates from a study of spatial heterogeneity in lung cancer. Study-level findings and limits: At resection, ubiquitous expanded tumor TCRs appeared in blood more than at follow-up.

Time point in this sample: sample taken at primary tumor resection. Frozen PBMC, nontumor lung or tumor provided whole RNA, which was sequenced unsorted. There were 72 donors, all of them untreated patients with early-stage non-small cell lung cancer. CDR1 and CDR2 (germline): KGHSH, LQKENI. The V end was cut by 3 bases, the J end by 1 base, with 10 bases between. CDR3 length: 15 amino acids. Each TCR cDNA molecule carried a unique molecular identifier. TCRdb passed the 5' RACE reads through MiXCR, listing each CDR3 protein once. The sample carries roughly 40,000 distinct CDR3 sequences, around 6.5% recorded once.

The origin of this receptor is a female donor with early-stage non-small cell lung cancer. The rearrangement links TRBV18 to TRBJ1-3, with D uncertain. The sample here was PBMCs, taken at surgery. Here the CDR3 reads CASSPTDQSGNTIYF. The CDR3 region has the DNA TGTGCCAGCTCACCTACGGATCAATCTGGAAACACCATATATTTT.